The 21 T cell receptor beta chains below were found in one sample sequenced in a study of cytotoxic CD8 clonotypes in ibrutinib-treated CLL. The method was immunoSEQ multiplex PCR; TCRdb's version includes in-frame clones alone and lacks a portion of them. The data contain 150,000 to 200,000 clones, 70% to 85% of them singletons. The material was PBMCs, obtained after 12 months of ibrutinib treatment. The receptors originated from a human donor with chronic lymphocytic leukemia.

The rearrangement links TRBV6-6 to TRBJ1-3; D is perhaps TRBD1 (6 bases). The CDR3 loop spans 14 amino acids. Deletions cut 4 bases from V and 4 bases from J, with 11 bases between. CDR1 and CDR2 from the germline V gene are MNHNY and SVGAGI (reference sequence). The CDR3 spells CASSSGQSGNTIYF. The CDR3, as DNA: TGTGCCAGCAGTTCCGGACAGTCGGGAAACACCATATATTTT.

J is TRBJ1-5 and V is TRBV5-8; 8 bases are shared with TRBD1. The V gene end was trimmed by 6 bases and the J gene end by 1 base; junction bases not matched to a gene: 6. Germline CDR1 and CDR2: SGHTS and YDEGEE. This CDR3 has 15 amino acids. Written as DNA, the CDR3 is TGTGCCAGCAATTACAGGGGGGGAAGCAATCAGCCCCAGCATTTT. Translated, it gives CASNYRGGSNQPQHF.

This chain joins TRBV6-1 and TRBJ2-7; D call uncertain. Trimming took 5 bases from V and 5 from J, leaving 7 bases between them. This CDR3 is built from 11 residues. The germline V gene has CDR1 MNHNS and CDR2 SASEGT. Here the CDR3 reads CASSFPDEQYF. The CDR3 DNA reads TGTGCCAGCAGTTTCCCTGACGAGCAGTACTTC.

The gene calls are TRBV28 and TRBJ1-6, with D possibly matching TRBD1 (5 bases). There are 17 residues in the CDR3. With 6 bases removed from V and 9 bases from J, the gap between germline ends came to 24 bases. Germline V gene lookup returns CDR1 MDHEN and CDR2 SYDVKM. The DNA of the CDR3 is TGTGCCAGCAGCCCAAGAGCGGGCCTCCTGGGGGGTTCACCCCTCCACTTT. As protein: CASSPRAGLLGGSPLHF.

This clone appeared a few times. The rearrangement links TRBV6-5 to TRBJ1-2; D remains ambiguous. CDR1 and CDR2 (germline): MNHEY, SVGAGI. Between the trimmed V and J ends, which lost 5 bases and 8 bases, there was a span of 15 bases. The CDR3 has 13 residues. The CDR3 nucleotides read TGTGCCAGCAGTCCGACCCCTGAGGGCGGCTACACCTTC. Its protein product is CASSPTPEGGYTF.

This chain uses TRBV7-9 with TRBJ2-4, with D possibly being TRBD2 (6 bases). The CDR3 length is 14 residues. The germline V gene has CDR1 SEHNR and CDR2 FQNEAQ (reference sequence). V lost 4 bases and J 0 bases, leaving 7 bases between the germline ends. CDR3 in amino acids: CASSWGLAKNIQYF. The CDR3 bases are TGTGCCAGCAGCTGGGGACTAGCCAAAAACATTCAGTACTTC.

This chain uses TRBV29-1 with TRBJ2-3; D is ambiguous. Trimming took off 7 bases at V and 0 bases at J, with 17 bases between the two ends. This CDR3 contains 15 residues. Germline lookup yields CDR1 SQVTM and CDR2 ANQGSEA. This CDR3 reads CSGLLLGPSTDTQYF. The CDR3 region has the DNA TGCAGCGGACTCCTATTAGGGCCTAGCACAGATACGCAGTATTTT.

V is TRBV9 and J is TRBJ1-3; unclear D gene. This CDR3 has 16 amino acids. Trimming shortened V by 0 bases and J by 3 bases, and 13 bases separated the two germline ends. The V gene's germline CDR1 is SGDLS and CDR2 YYNGEE. The CDR3 is CASSVDVGSGGNTIYF. The CDR3 coding sequence is TGTGCCAGCAGCGTAGACGTAGGAAGTGGTGGAAACACCATATATTTT.

This chain links TRBV5-5 with TRBJ1-1; 8 bases align to TRBD1. With 4 bases clipped from V and 2 bases from J, the junction kept 7 bases outside the gene matches. CDR3 length equals 15 residues. The V gene's germline CDR1 is SGHKS and CDR2 YYEKEE (reference sequence). CDR3 nucleotides: TGTGCCAGCAGCGACCCAGGGGGCGGAAACACTGAAGCTTTCTTT. Its translation: CASSDPGGGNTEAFF.

This chain uses TRBV7-3 with TRBJ2-3; 12 positions match TRBD2. This CDR3 contains 17 residues. V dropped 5 bases and J dropped 5; count of bases not matched to a gene: 11. From germline, CDR1 is SGHTA and CDR2 FQGTGA. CDR3 in amino acids: CASSAYLAGGRGDTQYF. The CDR3 DNA reads TGTGCCAGCAGCGCATATCTAGCGGGGGGGCGAGGAGATACGCAGTATTTT. The complete variable domain, with remaining parts taken from reference TRBV7-3 and TRBJ2-3, reads GAGVSQTPSNKVTEKGKYVELRCDPISGHTALYWYRQSLGQGPEFLIYFQGTGAADDSGLPNDRFFAVRPEGSVSTLKIQRTERGDSAVYLCASSAYLAGGRGDTQYFGPGTRLTVL.

Concerning this clone: Germline and junction disagree at one end, which may indicate a read error. This chain uses TRBV5-1 with TRBJ2-1; 8 nucleotides agree with TRBD2. Germline CDR1 is SGHRS and CDR2 is YFSETQ. The CDR3 contains 16 residues. The CDR3 DNA reads TGCGCCCGCAGCCCGGGGGGGGGCGCTTCCTACAATGAGCAGTTCTTC. Its protein product is CARSPGGGASYNEQFF.

This clone was seen more than once but under ten times. The rearrangement links TRBV5-1 to TRBJ1-1, with 7 positions matching TRBD1. V lost 1 base, J lost 0 bases, and 9 bases stayed unmatched. CDR3 size: 17 residues. The germline CDR1 and CDR2 sequences are SGHRS and YFSETQ. The CDR3 protein is CASSLWFGTDMNTEAFF. The CDR3 DNA follows: TGCGCCAGCAGCTTGTGGTTTGGGACAGATATGAACACTGAAGCTTTCTTT.

The genes are TRBV19 and TRBJ2-7; TRBD2 matches at 7 bases. The CDR3 consists of 14 residues. V was clipped by 6 bases and J by 1 base; unmatched bases: 6. From germline, CDR1 is LNHDA and CDR2 SQIVND (reference sequence). The CDR3 nucleotides read TGTGCCAGTAGCCTGGGAGGGAGGTCCTACGAGCAGTACTTC. Translation gives CASSLGGRSYEQYF.

This clone was counted between two and nine times. This chain connects TRBV28 to TRBJ2-7; D call uncertain. V was cut by 4 bases and J by 9 bases, with 10 bases left in between. Per the germline V gene, CDR1 is MDHEN and CDR2 is SYDVKM. The CDR3 is 11 amino acids. The CDR3 loop is CASSSVGVQYF. CDR3 DNA sequence: TGTGCCAGCAGTTCCGTTGGGGTGCAGTACTTC.

The gene calls are TRBV18 and TRBJ2-5; no clear D. Trimming removed 6 bases from V and 4 bases from J, with 15 bases in between. The CDR3 has 14 residues. Germline loops: CDR1 KGHSH, CDR2 LQKENI. For the CDR3, the DNA is TGTGCCAGCTCCCCTTCGGCCCGGCCAGAGACCCAGTACTTC. Translating it yields CASSPSARPETQYF.

This chain connects TRBV7-9 to TRBJ1-3; perhaps TRBD1 as D (5 bases). Germline values: CDR1 SEHNR, CDR2 FQNEAQ (reference sequence). V was clipped by 4 bases and J by 0 bases, with 13 bases between them. The CDR3 is 16 residues long. The CDR3 sequence is CASSSFRASSGNTIYF. The CDR3 DNA sequence: TGTGCCAGCAGCTCATTCAGGGCTTCCTCTGGAAACACCATATATTTT.

The chain is built from TRBV5-1 and TRBJ1-2; D is unresolved. The CDR3 sequence is 14 residues long. The V and J ends lost 4 bases and 7 bases respectively, with 17 bases between them. Germline V lookup: CDR1 SGHRS, CDR2 YFSETQ. The CDR3 sequence: CASSPSGAGVGYTF. The CDR3 DNA reads TGCGCCAGCAGCCCGTCGGGCGCCGGTGTTGGCTACACCTTC.

The gene calls are TRBV6-5 and TRBJ1-5, with TRBD1 matching over 9 bases. This CDR3 spans 14 amino acids. Per germline, CDR1 MNHEY and CDR2 SVGAGI. With 5 bases clipped from V and 7 bases from J, the junction kept 6 bases outside the gene matches. CDR3 amino acids: CASSKTGGGQPQHF. As DNA, the CDR3 is TGTGCCAGCAGTAAGACAGGGGGAGGACAGCCCCAGCATTTT.

This clone was counted only a few times. The V call is TRBV7-2, the J call TRBJ2-7, with no clear D. This CDR3 spans 16 amino acids. Deletions cut 0 bases from V and 5 bases from J, with 17 bases between. Germline CDR1 is SGHTA and CDR2 is FQGNSA. CDR3 sequence reads: CASSLAARSSRNEQYF. In nucleotides, the CDR3 is TGTGCCAGCAGCTTAGCAGCAAGGAGTTCCAGGAACGAGCAGTACTTC.

The J gene is TRBJ1-1, the V gene TRBV27, with 8 bases that match TRBD1. The CDR3 runs 13 residues. Germline lookup yields CDR1 MNHEY and CDR2 SMNVEV (reference sequence). DNA of the CDR3: TGTCCTACAGGGGGGGGCCTGGGCACTGAAGCTTTCTTT. Translation: CPTGGGLGTEAFF.

CDR3 DNA sequence: TGCGCCAGCACCCCGACGAGCGGGGGACTAGGGCCAGATACGCAGTATTTT. Amino acid sequence: CASTPTSGGLGPDTQYF. This chain connects TRBV4-1 to TRBJ2-3; 8 bases align to TRBD2. Germline CDR1 reads MGHRA; CDR2 reads YSYEKL. The CDR3 sequence is 17 residues long. Losses at the gene ends were 7 bases for V and 4 bases for J; bases not matched to a gene: 16.